The clone carrying this T cell receptor (beta chain) was counted a single time. The table came from immunoSEQ multiplex PCR; TCRdb's copy has only in-frame clones and leaves some out. In the table there are about 140,000 clones, about 80% of which are singletons. This entry is derived from a study of blood T cell repertoires in COVID-19. In the study overall: The cDNA or gDNA used as material had been derived from T cells, B-cell-depleted T cells, or PBMCs.

This CDR3 comprises 16 residues. Germline assignment: CDR1 SGHRS and CDR2 YFSETQ. The V and J ends lost 1 base and 4 bases, in that order; junction bases with no gene match: 7. The sequencing sample was made of peripheral blood. The receptor was isolated from a man between 65 and 79 years old who had recovered from COVID-19. V is TRBV5-1 and J is TRBJ2-2, with TRBD2 identical over 7 bases. CDR3 sequence (DNA): TGCGCCAGCAGCTTGCTCCCGGCTAGCGGCACCGGGGAGCTGTTTTTT. Its translation: CASSLLPASGTGELFF.